Listed below are T cell receptor beta chains from one sample, sequenced in a study of shared T cell receptors in the human thymus. The protocol was immunoSEQ multiplex PCR, while the TCRdb copy is restricted to in-frame clones and leaves out a portion. The sample has approximately 490,000 clones; around three quarters are singletons. These data were likewise used in another study, on human thymus T cells.

Sequencing was carried out using thymocytes. These receptor sequences come from a boy in the first two years of life with a congenital heart defect. The CDR3 runs from the conserved cysteine through the conserved F or W. Each record gives: V gene, clone size, D gene, J gene, CDR3 protein, CDR3 DNA. D genes are given only for firm matches. Clone size is given for some rows only: seen once, a few or many times, or a class if the clone is expanded.

TRBV10-3	.	.	TRBJ1-2	CAISDPGMGGYTF	TGTGCCATCAGTGACCCAGGGATGGGTGGCTACACCTTC
TRBV7-6	.	TRBD1	TRBJ1-3	CASSPGTGGNSGNTIYF	TGTGCCAGCAGCCCCGGGACAGGGGGCAACTCTGGAAACACCATATATTTT
TRBV7-3	.	.	TRBJ2-1	CASSFPDNEQFF	TGTGCCAGCAGCTTCCCCGACAATGAGCAGTTCTTC
TRBV4-3	.	TRBD2	TRBJ2-3	CASSSGLAGYTDTQYF	TGCGCCAGCAGCTCCGGACTAGCGGGGTACACAGATACGCAGTATTTT
TRBV7-9	.	TRBD2	TRBJ2-3	CASSTETSVGTDTQYF	TGTGCCAGCAGCACAGAAACTAGCGTAGGCACAGATACGCAGTATTTT
TRBV27	few	TRBD1	TRBJ2-2	CASSLGDWDRPTGELFF	TGTGCCAGCAGTTTAGGCGACTGGGACAGGCCCACCGGGGAGCTGTTTTTT
TRBV7-9	.	.	TRBJ2-7	CASSLAAGSSYEQYF	TGTGCCAGCAGCTTAGCAGCTGGGAGCTCCTACGAGCAGTACTTC
TRBV2	.	.	TRBJ2-1	CASSEKVTGSNEQFF	TGTGCCAGCAGTGAAAAAGTTACAGGGAGCAATGAGCAGTTCTTC
TRBV11-3	.	TRBD1	TRBJ2-2	CASSRDRANTGELFF	TGTGCCAGCAGCCGAGACAGGGCGAACACCGGGGAGCTGTTTTTT
TRBV10-3	few	.	TRBJ2-2	CAISEPQGRRVRNTGELFF	TGTGCCATCAGTGAGCCCCAGGGGCGTAGAGTTAGGAACACCGGGGAGCTGTTTTTT
TRBV13	.	TRBD2	TRBJ2-1	CASSLGRAYNEQFF	TGTGCCAGCAGCCTTGGGAGGGCCTACAATGAGCAGTTCTTC
TRBV7-3	few	TRBD2	TRBJ2-4	CASSSLGTSGRTEAKNIQYF	TGTGCCAGCAGCTCTCTCGGGACTAGCGGGAGGACCGAGGCCAAAAACATTCAGTACTTC
TRBV25-1	.	.	TRBJ2-2	CASSLKIQGNTGELFF	TGTGCCAGCAGTCTCAAAATTCAGGGGAACACCGGGGAGCTGTTTTTT
TRBV30	.	.	TRBJ2-1	CAWSVRGGSGNEQFF	TGTGCCTGGAGTGTAAGGGGGGGTTCGGGCAATGAGCAGTTCTTC
TRBV21-1	.	.	TRBJ2-1	CASSVTPGSRIYNEQFF	TGTGCCAGCAGCGTGACCCCGGGTTCGAGGATCTACAATGAGCAGTTCTTC
TRBV11-2	.	TRBD1	TRBJ2-3	CASSYRDRAADTQYF	TGTGCCAGCAGCTATCGGGACAGGGCTGCAGATACGCAGTATTTT
TRBV7-2	.	TRBD2	TRBJ2-2	CASSGKLAGGDTGELFF	TGTGCCAGCAGTGGGAAACTAGCGGGAGGGGACACCGGGGAGCTGTTTTTT
TRBV6-6	.	.	TRBJ2-2	CASSSGTGELFF	TGTGCCAGCAGCTCAGGGACCGGGGAGCTGTTTTTT
TRBV2	.	TRBD2	TRBJ2-3	CASRASGLVTDTQYF	TGTGCCAGCAGGGCTAGCGGGCTCGTTACAGATACGCAGTATTTT
TRBV5-6	few	TRBD1	TRBJ1-3	CASSLGIPRDSSGNTIYF	TGTGCCAGCAGCTTGGGGATCCCTAGGGACAGCTCTGGAAACACCATATATTTT
TRBV6-6	.	TRBD2	TRBJ2-7	CASSPYGLAGPNEQYF	TGTGCCAGCAGTCCTTATGGACTAGCGGGACCCAACGAGCAGTACTTC
TRBV5-8	.	TRBD1	TRBJ2-7	CASSLETGRIEQYF	TGTGCCAGCAGCTTGGAGACAGGGAGAATCGAGCAGTACTTC
TRBV6-5	few	.	TRBJ2-3	CASSSLAQTSTDTQYF	TGTGCCAGCAGTTCTCTAGCGCAAACTAGCACAGATACGCAGTATTTT
TRBV15	once	TRBD1	TRBJ1-1	CATSRPRGQRPTEAFF	TGTGCCACCAGCAGGCCACGGGGACAGCGACCGACTGAAGCTTTCTTT
TRBV28	.	TRBD1	TRBJ2-7	CASSLLQGPYEQYF	TGTGCCAGCAGTTTATTACAGGGGCCCTACGAGCAGTACTTC
TRBV4-1	.	.	TRBJ2-7	CASSLDRAGSSYEQYF	TGCGCCAGCAGCCTCGACCGGGCGGGGAGCTCCTACGAGCAGTACTTC
TRBV5-8	.	TRBD1	TRBJ2-7	CASSPDRGPYEQYF	TGTGCCAGCAGCCCGGACAGGGGGCCCTACGAGCAGTACTTC
TRBV6-6	.	.	TRBJ2-1	CASRPTGNEQFF	TGTGCCAGCAGACCCACGGGGAATGAGCAGTTCTTC
TRBV7-9	.	TRBD2	TRBJ2-1	CASSRDVGAGPSSYNEQFF	TGTGCCAGCAGCCGAGATGTGGGAGCGGGACCGAGCTCCTACAATGAGCAGTTCTTC
TRBV19	.	.	TRBJ2-3	CASSMSRATDTQYF	TGTGCCAGTAGTATGTCCAGGGCGACAGATACGCAGTATTTT
TRBV28	.	.	TRBJ2-4	CASSLEAGANIQYF	TGTGCCAGCAGCCTGGAGGCGGGGGCGAACATTCAGTACTTC
TRBV4-2	few	.	TRBJ2-7	CASSQERDWNREQYF	TGTGCCAGCAGCCAAGAGAGGGACTGGAACCGCGAGCAGTACTTC
TRBV27	.	.	TRBJ2-1	CASSGSGRGTYNEQFF	TGTGCCAGCAGTGGTTCCGGGCGGGGAACCTACAATGAGCAGTTCTTC
TRBV15	few	TRBD2	TRBJ2-7	CATSRSGGLVSYEQYF	TGTGCCACCAGCAGGTCGGGGGGGCTAGTATCCTACGAGCAGTACTTC
TRBV4-3	.	.	TRBJ1-1	CASSQGGHTEAFF	TGCGCCAGCAGCCAAGGTGGGCACACTGAAGCTTTCTTT